The 16 T cell receptor beta chains presented below share a single source sample, sequenced in a study of T cell responses to AZD1222 COVID-19 vaccine. Produced via immunoSEQ multiplex PCR; TCRdb's table is partial and in-frame only. The profile shows about 150,000 clones, 80% to 95% of them singletons. The sample in question was peripheral blood, obtained 28 days after the second AZD1222 dose. These receptors all come from an adult who received the AZD1222 COVID-19 vaccine.

The genes are TRBV19 and TRBJ1-5; TRBD1 might be the D (6 bases). This CDR3 is built from 15 residues. Trimming removed 6 bases at V and 4 bases at J, with 16 bases between. Germline CDR1 LNHDA, CDR2 SQIVND (reference sequence). The CDR3 DNA is TGTGCCAGTAGAGAAACAGGGAGGGCTAATCAGCCCCAGCATTTT. This gives the protein CASRETGRANQPQHF.

DNA for the CDR3: TGTGCCAGCAGTTACGGGCGGACAGGGCCCGGGGAGCTGTTTTTT. This gives the protein CASSYGRTGPGELFF. The V call is TRBV6-6, the J call TRBJ2-2; 8 bases fit TRBD1. CDR3 length: 15 residues. From germline, CDR1 is MNHNY and CDR2 SVGAGI (reference sequence). Germline trimming cut 2 bases from V and 6 bases from J; bases unmatched to any gene: 5.

This clone appeared a single time. The J gene is TRBJ2-1, the V gene TRBV5-1, with 10 bases aligning to TRBD2. The CDR3 is 15 residues long. Germline V lookup: CDR1 SGHRS, CDR2 YFSETQ. V trimming: 0 bases; J trimming: 8 bases; junction bases outside the gene matches: 5. CDR3 region: CASSLELAGADEQFF. Here the CDR3 DNA reads TGCGCCAGCAGCTTGGAGCTAGCGGGAGCGGATGAGCAGTTCTTC. The full variable domain, in which reference TRBV5-1 and TRBJ2-1 provide the parts outside the CDR3, is KAGVTQTPRYLIKTRGQQVTLSCSPISGHRSVSWYQQTPGQGLQFLFEYFSETQRNKGNFPGRFSGRQFSNSRSEMNVSTLELGDSALYLCASSLELAGADEQFFGPGTRLTVL.

The rearrangement links TRBV19 to TRBJ2-1; TRBD1 aligns across 7 bases. Germline loops: CDR1 LNHDA, CDR2 SQIVND (reference sequence). V shed 7 bases, J shed 1 base, and the junction held 7 bases outside the gene matches. CDR3 length: 15 amino acids. The CDR3 sequence: CASKQDRSSYNEQFF. The CDR3, as DNA: TGTGCCAGTAAACAGGACAGGAGTTCCTACAATGAGCAGTTCTTC.

The genes are TRBV7-9 and TRBJ1-5; 10 bases agree with TRBD1. Germline assignment: CDR1 SEHNR and CDR2 FQNEAQ (reference sequence). The CDR3 sequence is 16 residues long. The V segment lost 5 bases and the J segment 4 bases; nucleotides outside the gene matches: 8. The CDR3 sequence is CASSPGTGVRNQPQHF. The CDR3 DNA reads TGTGCCAGCAGCCCCGGGACAGGGGTACGGAATCAGCCCCAGCATTTT.

As to this clone: Other DNA sequences in this specimen translate into the identical CDR3. The chain is built from TRBV5-1 and TRBJ1-1; TRBD1 aligns across 11 bases. V lost 4 bases, J lost 5 bases, and 4 bases stayed unmatched. Germline loops: CDR1 SGHRS, CDR2 YFSETQ. The CDR3 totals 14 residues. CDR3 residues: CASSVGQGETEAFF. CDR3 nucleotides: TGCGCCAGCAGCGTGGGACAGGGGGAGACTGAAGCTTTCTTT.

The V call is TRBV29-1, the J call TRBJ2-5, with 7 bases fitting TRBD1. V was pared by 5 bases and J by 2 bases, with 11 bases of the junction left unmatched. CDR1 and CDR2 (germline): SQVTM, ANQGSEA. The CDR3 length is 15 residues. This chain's CDR3 is CSVPKNRGAQETQYF. CDR3 nucleotide sequence: TGCAGCGTTCCCAAGAACAGGGGAGCGCAAGAGACCCAGTACTTC.

The genes are TRBV6-2 or TRBV6-3 and TRBJ2-7, with TRBD1 matching over 9 bases. The junction had 11 bases not matched to a gene; V was cut back by 7 bases and J by 4 bases. Germline loops: CDR1 MNHEY, CDR2 SVGEGT. The CDR3 covers 15 residues. The CDR3 here is CASTPIDRGIYEQYF. As DNA, the CDR3 is TGTGCCAGCACCCCAATTGACAGGGGGATTTACGAGCAGTACTTC.

This CDR3 reads CASSEGTGLVQPQHF. The CDR3 bases are TGTGCCAGCAGTGAAGGGACAGGGCTCGTTCAGCCCCAGCATTTT. The chain is built from TRBV6-1 and TRBJ1-5; the match to TRBD1 covers 8 bases. V gave up 1 base and J gave up 6 bases; unmatched junction bases: 5. CDR3 length equals 15 residues. Germline loops: CDR1 MNHNS, CDR2 SASEGT.

The V and J genes are TRBV4-2 and TRBJ2-1; 7 nucleotides align to TRBD2. The CDR3 is 17 amino acids. The V and J ends lost 1 base and 5 bases, in that order; junction bases with no gene match: 11. The germline CDR1 and CDR2 sequences are LGHNA and YNFKEQ. The DNA of the CDR3 is TGTGCCAGCAGCCAAGGGACGGCGGGAGTATTAAACAATGAGCAGTTCTTC. Translating it yields CASSQGTAGVLNNEQFF.

This chain links TRBV27 with TRBJ1-5; the D is unclear. CDR1 and CDR2 from the germline V gene are MNHEY and SMNVEV (reference sequence). V was shortened by 0 bases and J by 5 bases, with 5 bases between the two germline ends. The CDR3 is 13 amino acids. The CDR3, as DNA: TGTGCCAGCAGTTTATCCGACGATCAGCCCCAGCATTTT. Its protein product is CASSLSDDQPQHF.

The rearrangement joins TRBV19 to TRBJ2-5, with unresolved D. CDR1 is LNHDA, CDR2 SQIVND, per germline (reference sequence). The CDR3 sequence is 15 residues long. V was pared by 10 bases and J by 0 bases, with 18 bases between. The DNA for the CDR3 is TGTGCCACCACTACCGGGCCGGGCCACCAAGAGACCCAGTACTTC. Encoded protein: CATTTGPGHQETQYF.

In DNA, the CDR3 is TGTGCCAGCAGTGAAGCGCCCAAAAAACTGTTTTTT. Protein product: CASSEAPKKLFF. The V call is TRBV2, the J call TRBJ1-4, with D uncertain. V lost 0 bases, J lost 9 bases, and 5 bases lay in between. The CDR3 sequence is 12 residues long. Germline loops: CDR1 SNHLY, CDR2 FYNNEI.

The gene calls are TRBV3-1 (or the pseudogene TRBV3-2) and TRBJ1-2; 10 bases fit TRBD1. The ends lost 5 bases at V and 7 bases at J; junction bases unmatched: 10. CDR1 and CDR2 from the germline V gene are LGHDT and YNNKEL (reference sequence). This CDR3 is built from 15 residues. The CDR3 sequence is CASSRLTGGGGGYTF. CDR3 coding DNA: TGTGCCAGCAGCAGACTGACAGGGGGCGGAGGTGGCTACACCTTC.

V and J are TRBV2 and TRBJ2-1; unclear D gene. V lost 6 bases and J lost 7, with 10 bases in between. There are 12 residues in the CDR3. Germline V gene lookup returns CDR1 SNHLY and CDR2 FYNNEI. CDR3 coding DNA: TGTGCCAGCAGCCCGTTTGGGAATGAGCAGTTCTTC. Amino acid sequence: CASSPFGNEQFF. The full variable domain, with the rest looked up from reference TRBV2 and TRBJ2-1, is EPEVTQTPSHQVTQMGQEVILRCVPISNHLYFYWYRQILGQKVEFLVSFYNNEISEKSEIFDDQFSVERPDGSNFTLKIRSTKLEDSAMYFCASSPFGNEQFFGPGTRLTVL.

The table lists this clone with a count of one. The J gene is TRBJ2-7, the V gene TRBV30; D is possibly TRBD2 (7 bases). Between the trimmed V and J ends, which lost 4 bases and 4 bases, there was a span of 14 bases. The CDR3 has 13 amino acids. Germline V gene data show CDR1 as GTSNPN and CDR2 as SVGIG (reference sequence). The CDR3 spells CAWTIGGRYEQYF. CDR3 nucleotides: TGTGCCTGGACTATCGGGGGGCGGTACGAGCAGTACTTC. The entire variable domain, with the rest obtained from reference TRBV30 and TRBJ2-7, is as follows: SQTIHQWPATLVQPVGSPLSLECTVEGTSNPNLYWYRQAAGRGLQLLFYSVGIGQISSEVPQNLSASRPQDRQFILSSKKLLLSDSGFYLCAWTIGGRYEQYFGPGTRLTVT.